This TCR beta chain was obtained from a study of T cells in Graves' hyperthyroidism and ophthalmopathy. Regarding the study as a whole: Blood also contained most expanded thyroid clonotypes above 0.001. Ophthalmopathy was identified by the model a median roughly six months ahead of onset.

This clonotype has at least ten counts. Antigen unknown. Germline V gene sequence: CDR1 MDHEN, CDR2 SYDVKM. The CDR3 runs to 12 residues. V lost 5 bases to trimming and J lost 2 bases, with 7 bases between them. The diagnostic basis comprised clinical symptoms, serum thyroxine and TRAb, thyroid ultrasound and orbital computed tomography. Authors of the study amplified TCR beta CDR3 regions from RNA transcripts. The primer set for the first-round RT-PCR of the TCR CDR3 was HTBI. Each CDR3 protein is one row after TCRdb ran MiXCR on the multiplex PCR reads. This sample has hundreds of thousands of distinct CDR3 sequences, with roughly 15% found just once.

The source is a woman aged 45 to 65 with Graves' ophthalmopathy. The source material was blood. The chain combines TRBV28 with TRBJ2-7; D gene ambiguous. The CDR3 loop reads CASSPPTYEQYF. The CDR3 DNA reads as TGTGCCAGCAGTCCACCTACCTACGAGCAGTACTTC.